This T cell receptor beta chain was identified during a study of blood T cells in healthy people across ages. It was with a sample-barcoded 5' primer and a J-beta primer mix that a second PCR of roughly 6 to 12 cycles was run. TCRdb reanalysed the 5' RACE reads using MiXCR and keeps one entry per CDR3 protein. The data show approximately 1.5 million distinct CDR3 sequences, with roughly two fifths seen just once and about 3.8% held by the top ten. The CDR3 totals 15 residues. Germline V gene sequence: CDR1 MNHEY, CDR2 SVGAGI. V was pared by 5 bases and J by 4 bases, with 17 bases between. This clonotype has only a few counts.

This receptor was obtained from a woman aged 18-30 years in good health. The gene calls are TRBV6-5 and TRBJ1-2; D is possibly TRBD1 (6 bases). The material sequenced was blood. The DNA for the CDR3 is TGTGCCAGCAGTCCCCAGCACGGGACAACCTATGGCTACACCTTC. Its translation is CASSPQHGTTYGYTF.